A selection of T cell receptor beta chains follows, all from one sample in a study of shared clonotypes between healthy human individuals. Assay: immunoSEQ multiplex PCR; the TCRdb copy retains only in-frame clones and omits some. The sample gives about 1 million clones, 60% to 80% of which show up once; approximately 1.5% is in the top ten. What was sequenced was memory CD4+ T cells sorted from blood. Every receptor here comes from a young man in good health. Both conserved end residues are part of each CDR3. D genes are given only for firm matches. Clone size is shown for a subset of rows, as once, few, many or a class of expanded clone.

V	J	D	size	DNA	CDR3
TRBV4-3	TRBJ2-2	-	-	TGCGCCAGCAGCCAAGATGCCCGCAGGGGGACTTCGAACACCGGGGAGCTGTTTTTT	CASSQDARRGTSNTGELFF
TRBV19	TRBJ2-3	TRBD2	-	TGTGCCACCTCGGGGGGGTCCCCGTGGGATACGCAGTATTTT	CATSGGSPWDTQYF
TRBV30	TRBJ1-6	-	-	TGTGCCTGGAGTAGGGAGGATTCACCCCTCCACTTT	CAWSREDSPLHF
TRBV7-2	TRBJ2-1	TRBD2	-	TGTGCCAGCAGCTTATCGGGAGGGCCGGGGGAGCAGTTCTTC	CASSLSGGPGEQFF
TRBV11-2	TRBJ2-7	-	-	TGTGCCAGCAGTTTCCTCCATGGCTACGAGCAGTACTTC	CASSFLHGYEQYF
TRBV9	TRBJ2-1	TRBD2	few	TGTGCCAGCAGCGTAGCTAGCGGGAGAATCAATGAGCAGTTCTTC	CASSVASGRINEQFF
TRBV6-1	TRBJ2-3	-	-	TGTGCCAGCAGTGAACACCCAAGAACATTCACAGATACGCAGTATTTT	CASSEHPRTFTDTQYF
TRBV7-9	TRBJ2-1	TRBD1	-	TGTGCCAGCAGCGCGGGGGACAGGGAGGGTGAGCAGTTCTTC	CASSAGDREGEQFF
TRBV6-1	TRBJ2-5	-	-	TGTGCCAGCAGTGGTGACAGAAGACCCCAAGAGACCCAGTACTTC	CASSGDRRPQETQYF
TRBV5-8	TRBJ2-7	-	once	TGTGCCAGCAGCTCATCTGGGACATCCGTCTCCTACGAGCAGTACTTC	CASSSSGTSVSYEQYF
TRBV6-1	TRBJ2-2	TRBD2	-	TGTGCCAGCAGTGATACGGGGACGGGTAGCGGGAGGTCCGGGGAGCTGTTTTTT	CASSDTGTGSGRSGELFF
TRBV7-2	TRBJ2-7	TRBD1	-	TGTGCCAGCAGCACCACCGGGACAGGGTTTAGGGAGCAGTACTTC	CASSTTGTGFREQYF
TRBV7-9	TRBJ2-7	TRBD2	-	TGTGCCAGCAGCAACGGACTAGCGGGGCGCGGGGAGCAGTACTTC	CASSNGLAGRGEQYF
TRBV20-1	TRBJ2-7	-	-	TGCAGTGCCCAACAGGGTAACGAGCAGTACTTC	CSAQQGNEQYF
TRBV27	TRBJ1-5	TRBD1	few	TGTGCCAGCAGGGGGACAGGGTCCGGTCAGCCCCAGCATTTT	CASRGTGSGQPQHF
TRBV7-2	TRBJ2-7	-	-	TGTGCCAGCAGCGCATCAACGGGAGCGGCCTACGAGCAGTACTTC	CASSASTGAAYEQYF
TRBV19	TRBJ1-5	TRBD1	-	TGTGCCAGCAGGGGGGCGCAGGGCCTCTATAGCAATCAGCCCCAGCATTTT	CASRGAQGLYSNQPQHF
TRBV27	TRBJ1-1	-	-	TGTGCCAGCAGTTTAAAGTTAGGCAGGACTGAAGCTTTCTTT	CASSLKLGRTEAFF
TRBV6-6	TRBJ1-1	-	-	TGTGCCAGCATCGCCGACCCTGTCAGGATGAACACTGAAGCTTTCTTT	CASIADPVRMNTEAFF
TRBV29-1	TRBJ2-5	TRBD1	-	TGCAGCGTTGGCCAACAGGGGCGGGAGACCCAGTACTTC	CSVGQQGRETQYF
TRBV6-1	TRBJ2-1	-	once	TGTGCCAGCAAAATCGGGAGCTCCTACAATGAGCAGTTCTTC	CASKIGSSYNEQFF
TRBV30	TRBJ2-7	-	-	TGTGCCTGGAGTGCCACTAGCTGGCAGTACTTC	CAWSATSWQYF
TRBV9	TRBJ1-1	-	-	TGTGCCAGCAGCGCTCAGAACACTGAAGCTTTCTTT	CASSAQNTEAFF
TRBV7-2	TRBJ2-2	-	few	TGTGCCAGCAGCTTCTTCCCCGGGGAGCTGTTTTTT	CASSFFPGELFF
TRBV7-9	TRBJ2-1	TRBD1	-	TGTGCCAGCAGCCTGGGACAGATAGCCAATGAGCAGTTCTTC	CASSLGQIANEQFF
TRBV30	TRBJ2-2	TRBD1	-	TGTGCCTGGAGTCGGCCGACAGGGCTAAACACCGGGGAGCTGTTTTTT	CAWSRPTGLNTGELFF
TRBV7-2	TRBJ1-5	-	-	TGTGCCAGCAGCCCACCGCCAAGGAGAAATCAGCCCCAGCATTTT	CASSPPPRRNQPQHF
TRBV7-2	TRBJ2-2	TRBD2	few	TGTGCCAGCAGCGGACTAGCGGCGAACACCGGGGAGCTGTTTTTT	CASSGLAANTGELFF
TRBV6-6	TRBJ2-7	TRBD1	-	TGTGCCAGCAGATCCCCGGGACAGGGAGGCGAGCAGTACTTC	CASRSPGQGGEQYF
TRBV28	TRBJ2-3	TRBD2	-	TGTGCCACCGTACCGGGGGGGAATGCAGATACGCAGTATTTT	CATVPGGNADTQYF
TRBV5-8	TRBJ2-7	TRBD1	-	TGTGCCAGCAGACACAGGGGCGGCGAGCAGTACTTC	CASRHRGGEQYF
TRBV5-6	TRBJ2-7	TRBD1	once	TGTGCCAGCACCCCCTCCGGGACAGGGGCCTACGAGCAGTACTTC	CASTPSGTGAYEQYF
TRBV5-6	TRBJ2-5	-	-	TGTGCCAGCAGCTCCGCCAGCCCCGGTCAGTCGACCCAGTACTTC	CASSSASPGQSTQYF
TRBV2	TRBJ1-2	TRBD1	-	TGTGCCAGCAGACAGGGGGACTATGGCTACACCTTC	CASRQGDYGYTF